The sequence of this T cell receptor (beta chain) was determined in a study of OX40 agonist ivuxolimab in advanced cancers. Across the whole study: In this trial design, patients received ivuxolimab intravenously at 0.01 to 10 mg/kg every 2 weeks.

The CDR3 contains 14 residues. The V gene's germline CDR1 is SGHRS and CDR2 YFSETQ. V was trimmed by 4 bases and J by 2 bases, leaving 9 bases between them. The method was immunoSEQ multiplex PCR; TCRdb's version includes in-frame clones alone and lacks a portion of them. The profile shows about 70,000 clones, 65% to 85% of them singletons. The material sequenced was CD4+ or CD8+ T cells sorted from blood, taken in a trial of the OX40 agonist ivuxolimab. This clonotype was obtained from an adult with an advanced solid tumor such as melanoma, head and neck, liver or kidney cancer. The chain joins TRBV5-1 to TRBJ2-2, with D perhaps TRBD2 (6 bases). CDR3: CASSRDSNTGELFF. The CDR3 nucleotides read TGCGCCAGCAGCAGGGACTCTAACACCGGGGAGCTGTTTTTT.